The 12 T cell receptor beta chains below were found in one sample sequenced in a study of blood T cell repertoires in COVID-19. Method: immunoSEQ multiplex PCR; TCRdb's copy keeps in-frame clones and lacks some. The repertoire includes about 260,000 clones, 75% to 95% of them detected once, and around 2.6% sits in the top ten. The sequenced sample consisted of peripheral blood. These receptors came from a person aged 18 to 30 with COVID-19, enrolled during active disease.

The rearrangement joins TRBV24-1 to TRBJ2-5; 9 bases fit TRBD1. This CDR3 contains 16 residues. V shed 3 bases, J shed 5 bases, and the junction held 9 bases outside the gene matches. Germline V gene data show CDR1 as KGHDR and CDR2 as SFDVKD. CDR3 amino acids: CATSDRDRVAAETQYF. Here the CDR3 DNA reads TGTGCCACCAGTGATAGGGACAGGGTGGCAGCGGAGACCCAGTACTTC.

The V gene is TRBV10-1, the J gene TRBJ2-7; weak D call: TRBD2 (5 bases). The CDR3 spans 13 residues. Germline V gene sequence: CDR1 WNHNN, CDR2 SYGVQD (reference sequence). Trimming pared 4 bases from V and 5 bases from J, leaving 12 bases between. The CDR3 nucleotides read TGCGCCAGCAGTGGAGGGATGCACGACGAGCAGTACTTC. Translating it yields CASSGGMHDEQYF.

In this sample, this clone turned up a few times. The V gene is TRBV4-1, the J gene TRBJ2-7; no reliable D call. The CDR3 covers 14 residues. Trimming took off 1 base at V and 4 bases at J, with 11 bases between the two ends. Germline-derived CDR1 and CDR2 are MGHRA and YSYEKL. The CDR3, as DNA: TGCGCCAGCAGCCAAGCCCGGTTCGGTTACGAGCAGTACTTC. It specifies CASSQARFGYEQYF.

This clone was detected once. The genes are TRBV28 and TRBJ2-7, with TRBD2 matching over 7 bases. Germline-derived CDR1 and CDR2 are MDHEN and SYDVKM. V was clipped by 7 bases and J by 4 bases; unmatched bases: 10. The CDR3 spans 14 residues. The CDR3 nucleotides are TGTGCCAGCAAACCAGGGAGGGGCGGGTACGAGCAGTACTTC. Amino acids: CASKPGRGGYEQYF. Drawing the rest from reference TRBV28 and TRBJ2-7, the complete variable domain is DVKVTQSSRYLVKRTGEKVFLECVQDMDHENMFWYRQDPGLGLRLIYFSYDVKMKEKGDIPEGYSVSREKKERFSLILESASTNQTSMYLCASKPGRGGYEQYFGPGTRLTVT.

The genes are TRBV5-1 and TRBJ1-1; the D is unclear. The germline gives CDR1 SGHRS, CDR2 YFSETQ. The V end was cut by 1 base, the J end by 2 bases, with 9 bases between. This CDR3 is 14 amino acids long. DNA of the CDR3: TGCGCCAGCAGCTTGAGAGACTCAAACACTGAAGCTTTCTTT. Encoded protein: CASSLRDSNTEAFF.

The rearrangement joins TRBV2 to TRBJ2-7; the D gene is possibly TRBD1 (6 bases). V was pared by 4 bases and J by 6 bases, with 10 bases between. The CDR3 extends over 12 amino acids. CDR1 and CDR2 from the germline V gene are SNHLY and FYNNEI. CDR3 bases: TGTGCCAGCAGTGGACAGGAACTCGAGCAGTACTTC. Translating it yields CASSGQELEQYF.

The chain employs TRBV11-1 and TRBJ1-1; no clear D gene. CDR3 length: 14 residues. Per the germline V gene, CDR1 is SGHAT and CDR2 is FQDESV (reference sequence). V was shortened by 3 bases and J by 7 bases, with 15 bases between the two germline ends. Written as DNA, the CDR3 is TGTGCCAGCAGCTTGAGCAGAGGTGGCCATGAAGCTTTCTTT. Amino acids: CASSLSRGGHEAFF. Full variable domain (remainder filled in from reference TRBV11-1 and TRBJ1-1): EAEVAQSPRYKITEKSQAVAFWCDPISGHATLYWYRQILGQGPELLVQFQDESVVDDSQLPKDRFSAERLKGVDSTLKIQPAELGDSAMYLCASSLSRGGHEAFFGQGTRLTVV.

The rearrangement uses TRBV20-1 and TRBJ2-1; 10 bases align to TRBD2. With V trimmed by 3 bases and J by 8 bases, 7 bases remained unmatched. In germline, CDR1 is DFQATT, CDR2 SNEGSKA (reference sequence). The CDR3 contains 14 residues. This CDR3 is CSASPSGRIDEQFF. The CDR3 coding sequence is TGCAGTGCTAGTCCTAGCGGGAGAATAGATGAGCAGTTCTTC.

The V gene is TRBV24-1, the J gene TRBJ2-7, with 10 bases aligning to TRBD1. J gave up 5 bases and V 4 bases, and 4 bases lay outside the gene matches. Per germline, CDR1 KGHDR and CDR2 SFDVKD. The CDR3 has 14 amino acids. In nucleotides, the CDR3 is TGTGCCACCAGTGACCCCGGACAGGGGGACGAGCAGTACTTC. Translated, it gives CATSDPGQGDEQYF.

V usage is TRBV7-9 and J usage is TRBJ1-1; D is unclear. Trimming stripped 1 base from V and 4 bases from J, with 13 bases between. Germline CDR1 and CDR2: SEHNR and FQNEAQ (reference sequence). There are 15 residues in the CDR3. This CDR3 is CASSLVAGGGTEAFF. The CDR3 coding sequence is TGTGCCAGCAGCTTAGTTGCCGGAGGAGGCACTGAAGCTTTCTTT.

The V call is TRBV4-1, the J call TRBJ1-1, with 7 positions matching TRBD1. This CDR3 has 14 residues. After removal of 6 bases from V and 7 bases from J, the junction contained 11 bases not matched to a gene. CDR1 and CDR2 from the germline V gene are MGHRA and YSYEKL. The CDR3 DNA follows: TGCGCCAGCAGAACCTCCGGGACAGTCGGTGAAGCTTTCTTT. This sequence encodes CASRTSGTVGEAFF.

V usage is TRBV5-1 and J usage is TRBJ1-2, with 7 bases lining up with TRBD1. Looked up from germline, CDR1 is SGHRS and CDR2 is YFSETQ. The CDR3 is 14 amino acids. The V segment lost 4 bases and the J segment 0 bases; nucleotides outside the gene matches: 3. The CDR3 sequence is CASSLGQPNYGYTF. CDR3 nucleotides: TGCGCCAGCAGCCTGGGACAGCCTAACTATGGCTACACCTTC.